The TCR beta chain described here comes from a study of T-cell memory formation after mild COVID-19. CDR1 and CDR2 from the germline V gene are MGHRA and YSYEKL. The CDR3 is 16 amino acids. V was clipped by 1 base and J by 5 bases, with 14 bases between them. A single record per CDR3 protein comes from TCRdb applying MiXCR to the 5' RACE reads. This table has tens of thousands of distinct CDR3 sequences, about a sixth appearing once. The receptor comes from an adult woman who had mild COVID-19 (a few samples of this study predate the infection). Cell type and time point are not known. This chain uses TRBV4-1 with TRBJ2-2, with D unclear. Sequencing was done on a sample of PBMCs or a T cell subset sorted from them (not recorded which). This chain's CDR3 is CASSQVMLPATGELFF. As DNA, the CDR3 is TGCGCCAGCAGCCAAGTGATGCTACCTGCGACCGGGGAGCTGTTTTTT.